The 9 T cell receptor beta chains listed next were all sequenced from one sample in a study of cytomegalovirus exposure and HLA in healthy donors. PCR amplification relied on 60 Vbeta primers (plus 13 Jbeta primers). The assay was immunoSEQ multiplex PCR, and TCRdb's table has in-frame clones only and misses some. The table includes 120,000 to 150,000 clones, roughly 79% detected once. Sequencing used PBMCs. The receptors were gathered from a young man in good health and CMV-seronegative.

This clone was found a few times. This chain links TRBV12-5 with TRBJ1-1, with D possibly matching TRBD1 (5 bases). Germline V gives CDR1 LGHNT, CDR2 FRNRAP. Trimming removed 3 bases at V and 1 base at J, with 9 bases between. CDR3 size: 14 residues. The CDR3 spells CASGLATANTEAFF. DNA of the CDR3: TGTGCTAGTGGTTTAGCGACAGCGAACACTGAAGCTTTCTTT.

CDR3 protein: CAWSGRDRGHNGYTF. CDR3 in DNA: TGTGCCTGGAGTGGGAGGGACAGGGGGCATAATGGCTACACCTTC. The J gene is TRBJ1-2, the V gene TRBV30, with 12 nucleotides matching TRBD1. Germline V gene lookup returns CDR1 GTSNPN and CDR2 SVGIG (reference sequence). The CDR3 sequence is 15 residues long. Trimming at V came to 1 base and at J to 6 bases, leaving 6 bases not matched to a gene.

This clone has more than one count but fewer than ten. The V gene is TRBV29-1, the J gene TRBJ1-2; no definite D call. The germline CDR1 and CDR2 sequences are SQVTM and ANQGSEA. Trimming pared 3 bases from V and 0 bases from J, leaving 5 bases between. The CDR3 length is 12 residues. CDR3 region: CSVEEANYGYTF. The DNA for the CDR3 is TGCAGCGTTGAGGAGGCTAACTATGGCTACACCTTC.

The rearrangement links TRBV19 to TRBJ1-2, with a possible D match to TRBD1 (5 bases). CDR3 length: 12 residues. The ends were cut back, 5 bases at V and 3 bases at J, with 7 bases in the middle. The germline V gene encodes CDR1 LNHDA and CDR2 SQIVND (reference sequence). CDR3 DNA: TGTGCCAGTAGTCAGGGCTACTATGGCTACACCTTC. This sequence encodes CASSQGYYGYTF.

J is TRBJ1-2 and V is TRBV19, with 10 bases fitting TRBD1. V gave up 4 bases and J gave up 2 bases; unmatched junction bases: 1. The CDR3 loop spans 14 amino acids. Germline assignment: CDR1 LNHDA and CDR2 SQIVND (reference sequence). The CDR3, as DNA: TGTGCCAGTAGTACGGGACAGGGGAACTATGGCTACACCTTC. Amino acids: CASSTGQGNYGYTF.

The J gene is TRBJ2-5, the V gene TRBV7-2; maybe TRBD1 (5 bases). Per germline, CDR1 SGHTA and CDR2 FQGNSA. V shed 2 bases and J shed 4 bases, with 8 bases lying between them. This CDR3 region has 13 residues. CDR3 sequence reads: CASSLSRVETQYF. In DNA form, the CDR3 reads TGTGCCAGCAGCTTAAGCAGGGTAGAGACCCAGTACTTC.

This chain links TRBV10-3 with TRBJ1-5; 9 nucleotides line up with TRBD1. After removal of 6 bases from V and 6 bases from J, the junction contained 6 bases not matched to a gene. Germline V gene sequence: CDR1 ENHRY, CDR2 SYGVKD. This CDR3 comprises 14 residues. The CDR3 sequence: CAISRDRVSQPQHF. As DNA, the CDR3 is TGTGCCATCAGCCGGGACAGGGTGTCTCAGCCCCAGCATTTT.

The gene calls are TRBV19 and TRBJ1-1, with D perhaps TRBD1 (6 bases). Germline CDR1 reads LNHDA; CDR2 reads SQIVND (reference sequence). Trimming shortened V by 8 bases and J by 5 bases, and 21 bases separated the two germline ends. This CDR3 has 15 amino acids. This CDR3 reads CASSKQGGVRTEAFF. Here the CDR3 DNA reads TGTGCCAGTTCCAAACAGGGTGGGGTAAGGACTGAAGCTTTCTTT.

The rearrangement links TRBV4-2 to TRBJ2-3; 9 nucleotides agree with TRBD2. Per the germline V gene, CDR1 is LGHNA and CDR2 is YNFKEQ. V trimming: 4 bases; J trimming: 2 bases; junction bases outside the gene matches: 4. The CDR3 extends over 15 amino acids. The CDR3 here is CASSPSGGPTDTQYF. The DNA for the CDR3 is TGTGCCAGCAGCCCAAGCGGGGGGCCCACAGATACGCAGTATTTT.